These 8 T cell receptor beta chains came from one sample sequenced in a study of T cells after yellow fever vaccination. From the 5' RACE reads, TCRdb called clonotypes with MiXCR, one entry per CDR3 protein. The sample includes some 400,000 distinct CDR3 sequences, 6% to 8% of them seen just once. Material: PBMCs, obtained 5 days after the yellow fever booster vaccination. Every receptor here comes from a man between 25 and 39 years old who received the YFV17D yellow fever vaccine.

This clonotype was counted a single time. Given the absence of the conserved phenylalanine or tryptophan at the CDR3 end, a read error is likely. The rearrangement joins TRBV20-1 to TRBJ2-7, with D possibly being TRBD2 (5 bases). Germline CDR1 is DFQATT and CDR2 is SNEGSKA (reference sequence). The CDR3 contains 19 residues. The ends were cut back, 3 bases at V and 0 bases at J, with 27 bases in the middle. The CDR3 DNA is TGCAGTGCTAGTAGCCGGGCCGGGAAGGACGGAAGAAGCTCCTACGAGCAGTACTCC. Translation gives CSASSRAGKDGRSSYEQYS.

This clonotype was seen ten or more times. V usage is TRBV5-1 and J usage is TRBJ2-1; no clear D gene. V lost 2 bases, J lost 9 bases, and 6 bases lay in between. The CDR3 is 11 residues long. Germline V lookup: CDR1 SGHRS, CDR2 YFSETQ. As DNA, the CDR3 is TGCGCCAGCAGCTTACAAGCTGAGCAGTTCTTC. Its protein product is CASSLQAEQFF.

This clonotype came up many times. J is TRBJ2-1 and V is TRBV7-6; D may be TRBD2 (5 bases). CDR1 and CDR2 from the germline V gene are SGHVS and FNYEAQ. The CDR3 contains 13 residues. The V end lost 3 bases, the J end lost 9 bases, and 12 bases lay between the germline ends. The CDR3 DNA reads TGTGCCAGCAGCTTGAGGGAGTTTGGTGAGCAGTTCTTC. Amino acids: CASSLREFGEQFF. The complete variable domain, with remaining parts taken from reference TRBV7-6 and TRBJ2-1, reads GAGVSQSPRYKVTKRGQDVALRCDPISGHVSLYWYRQALGQGPEFLTYFNYEAQQDKSGLPNDRFSAERPEGSISTLTIQRTEQRDSAMYRCASSLREFGEQFFGPGTRLTVL.

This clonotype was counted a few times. The DNA of the CDR3 is TGTGCCAGCAGTTCGGGGGAAGTGAACACTGAAGCTTTCTTT. Translated, it gives CASSSGEVNTEAFF. The genes are TRBV27 and TRBJ1-1; D is possibly TRBD1 (5 bases). Trimming removed 4 bases from V and 0 bases from J, with 9 bases in between. Per germline, CDR1 MNHEY and CDR2 SMNVEV (reference sequence). The CDR3 contains 14 residues.

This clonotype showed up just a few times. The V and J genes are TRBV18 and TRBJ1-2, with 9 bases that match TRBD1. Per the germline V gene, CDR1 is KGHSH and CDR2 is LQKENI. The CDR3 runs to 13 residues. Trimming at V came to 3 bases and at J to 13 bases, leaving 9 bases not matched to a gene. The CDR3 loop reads CASSPNDRGDRTF. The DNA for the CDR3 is TGTGCCAGCTCACCCAACGACAGGGGGGATCGCACCTTC.

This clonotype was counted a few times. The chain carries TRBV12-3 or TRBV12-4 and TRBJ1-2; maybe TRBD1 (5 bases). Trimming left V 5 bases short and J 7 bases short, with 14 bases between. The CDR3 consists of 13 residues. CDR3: CASSTSRGGGYTF. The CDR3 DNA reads TGTGCCAGCAGTACCTCGAGGGGCGGTGGCTACACCTTC.

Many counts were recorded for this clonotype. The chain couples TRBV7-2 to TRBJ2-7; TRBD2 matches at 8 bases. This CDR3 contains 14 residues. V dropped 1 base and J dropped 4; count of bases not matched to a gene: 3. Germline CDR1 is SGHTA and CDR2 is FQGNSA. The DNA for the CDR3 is TGTGCCAGCAGCTTAGTAACGGGAGGGTACGAGCAGTACTTC. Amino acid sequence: CASSLVTGGYEQYF.

This CDR3 reads CASSIARGSITYNEQFF. In nucleotides, the CDR3 is TGTGCCAGTAGTATAGCACGGGGATCAATTACCTACAATGAGCAGTTCTTC. The chain joins TRBV19 to TRBJ2-1, with D perhaps TRBD2 (5 bases). This CDR3 has 17 amino acids. With 1 base removed from V and 2 bases from J, the gap between germline ends came to 15 bases. The germline gives CDR1 LNHDA, CDR2 SQIVND (reference sequence).